The 2 T cell receptor beta chains listed next were all sequenced from one sample in a study of CD8 T cells in Susac syndrome (dated by TCRdb to the late 2010s). Library preparation employed the immunoSEQ multiplex PCR assay. RNA was extracted with the RNeasy kit and roughly 0.5 to 1 ug was reverse transcribed using random hexamers. The raw public data were reprocessed by TCRdb itself: fastp quality trimming at Q25, MiXCR clonotype calling, in-frame beta chains only. Entries are consolidated by CDR3 protein sequence, retaining the most common genes and DNA. This sample comprises 130,000 or so distinct CDR3 sequences, around 96% of them detected only once. Clones ranked in the top ten supply 0.13% to 0.15% of the sample. Sequencing was carried out using CD4+ T cells from PBMCs. The receptors derive from a human donor with Susac syndrome.

The V gene is TRBV14, the J gene TRBJ1-1, with a weak D call TRBD1 (6 bases). V lost 4 bases, J lost 5 bases, and 14 bases lay in between. Germline loops: CDR1 SGHDN, CDR2 FVKESK. This CDR3 comprises 14 residues. The CDR3 protein is CASSRKQGGTEAFF. The CDR3 coding sequence is TGTGCCAGCAGCCGGAAACAGGGTGGGACTGAAGCTTTCTTT.

The chain recombines TRBV12-3 or TRBV12-4 with TRBJ1-2; 7 nucleotides align to TRBD1. V gave up 2 bases and J gave up 4 bases; unmatched junction bases: 4. This CDR3 contains 14 residues. CDR3 in amino acids: CASSLRDSLYGYTF. The CDR3, as DNA: TGTGCCAGCAGTTTAAGGGACAGCCTCTATGGCTACACCTTC.